This T cell receptor (beta chain) was identified in a study of T cells in localized non-small cell lung cancer. General study points: Appearing in adjacent lung were a median roughly 60 of the top 100 tumor clones. As only one tumor region underwent sequencing, heterogeneity remains possible.

This CDR3 contains 13 residues. Germline-derived CDR1 and CDR2 are SQVTM and ANQGSEA. Trimming took off 4 bases at V and 4 bases at J, with 13 bases between the two ends. Sequencing was performed with immunoSEQ multiplex PCR; in TCRdb, only in-frame clones are kept and a portion is missing. The sample contains about 7,600 clones, nearly 60% of which appear only once. For this clone: The antigen remains undetermined.

The chain combines TRBV29-1 with TRBJ1-2; the D gene is possibly TRBD1 (6 bases). The material sequenced was lymph node tissue, taken before any cancer treatment. This TCR came from a male donor older than 55 with stage I squamous cell lung carcinoma. The CDR3 region has the DNA TGCAGCGTTGCGGCAGGGGATGCCTATGGCTACACCTTC. This encodes CSVAAGDAYGYTF.